The 17 T cell receptor beta chains below all came from one sample that was sequenced in a study of blood T cell repertoires in COVID-19. The assay was immunoSEQ multiplex PCR, and TCRdb's table has in-frame clones only and misses some. The sample consists of more than 300,000 clones, more than 90% of them appearing once. The sample comprised PBMCs or T cells enriched from blood (not recorded which). These receptors came from a woman in her twenties or thirties who had been exposed to COVID-19.

The V and J genes are TRBV4-2 and TRBJ2-1; 13 bases map to TRBD2. Germline V lookup: CDR1 LGHNA, CDR2 YNFKEQ. With 1 base clipped from V and 0 bases from J, the junction kept 0 bases outside the gene matches. The CDR3 has 17 amino acids. CDR3 region: CASSQGLAGGSYNEQFF. The CDR3 DNA sequence: TGTGCCAGCAGCCAAGGACTAGCGGGGGGCTCCTACAATGAGCAGTTCTTC.

This clone was detected only a few times. The gene calls are TRBV2 and TRBJ1-2; the D gene is possibly TRBD1 (5 bases). CDR3 length: 14 residues. Per the germline V gene, CDR1 is SNHLY and CDR2 is FYNNEI. Trimming removed 0 bases at V and 8 bases at J, with 13 bases between. CDR3 loop: CASSEALKGLGYTF. The CDR3 nucleotides are TGTGCCAGCAGTGAAGCGCTAAAGGGGTTGGGCTACACCTTC.

The gene calls are TRBV2 and TRBJ2-3, with D possibly matching TRBD1 (6 bases). The CDR3 is 14 residues long. Germline V CDR1 and CDR2: SNHLY, FYNNEI. V gave up 7 bases and J gave up 0 bases, with 11 bases separating them. The CDR3 region has the DNA TGTGCCAGCACTAGGACAGCTAGCACAGATACGCAGTATTTT. This encodes CASTRTASTDTQYF.

This clone has only a few counts. This chain uses TRBV9 with TRBJ2-2, with TRBD2 as a possible D gene (6 bases). V lost 3 bases and J 3 bases, leaving 15 bases between the germline ends. The CDR3 has 16 amino acids. Per the germline V gene, CDR1 is SGDLS and CDR2 is YYNGEE. CDR3 region: CASSARASADTGELFF. The CDR3 region has the DNA TGTGCCAGCAGCGCTAGGGCTAGCGCGGACACCGGGGAGCTGTTTTTT.

The genes are TRBV7-2 and TRBJ1-2; D gene ambiguous. The CDR3 consists of 14 residues. Trimming took off 5 bases at V and 0 bases at J, with 10 bases between the two ends. Germline assignment: CDR1 SGHTA and CDR2 FQGNSA. The CDR3 nucleotides are TGTGCCAGCAGCCCGACACTTTCTAACTATGGCTACACCTTC. Its translation is CASSPTLSNYGYTF. Variable domain in full (rest from reference TRBV7-2 and TRBJ1-2): GAGVSQSPSNKVTEKGKDVELRCDPISGHTALYWYRQSLGQGLEFLIYFQGNSAPDKSGLPSDRFSAERTGGSVSTLTIQRTQQEDSAVYLCASSPTLSNYGYTFGSGTRLTVV.

This clone came up once. The V call is TRBV2, the J call TRBJ2-1; possibly TRBD1 for D (6 bases). The CDR3 is 14 residues long. Germline values: CDR1 SNHLY, CDR2 FYNNEI. V lost 5 bases and J 6 bases, leaving 14 bases between the germline ends. In DNA, the CDR3 is TGTGCCAGCAGTTTACAGGGAAGTTTCAATGAGCAGTTCTTC. Translated: CASSLQGSFNEQFF.

This sequence joins TRBV9 and TRBJ1-2, with D perhaps TRBD1 (6 bases). This CDR3 contains 14 residues. Looked up from germline, CDR1 is SGDLS and CDR2 is YYNGEE. V dropped 6 bases and J dropped 3 bases, with 15 bases sitting between them. Here the CDR3 reads CASTLGGVDYGYTF. The CDR3 nucleotides are TGTGCCAGCACTCTAGGGGGGGTTGACTATGGCTACACCTTC.

The chain employs TRBV10-3 and TRBJ1-5; D not resolved. CDR1 and CDR2 (germline): ENHRY, SYGVKD. The CDR3 extends over 14 amino acids. The germline V and J ends were trimmed by 3 bases and 3 bases, with 9 bases remaining between them. DNA of the CDR3: TGTGCCATCAGTGAAAGAGGATACAATCAGCCCCAGCATTTT. Translated: CAISERGYNQPQHF.

The chain carries TRBV2 and TRBJ1-2; D is perhaps TRBD1 (5 bases). This CDR3 has 15 residues. Germline CDR1 reads SNHLY; CDR2 reads FYNNEI. V lost 7 bases, J lost 0 bases, and 15 bases lay in between. For the CDR3, the DNA is TGTGCCAGCACACCTCGGACAACTACTAACTATGGCTACACCTTC. Translation: CASTPRTTTNYGYTF.

This clone was recorded once. The J gene is TRBJ2-3, the V gene TRBV5-4; 10 bases agree with TRBD1. The CDR3 loop spans 16 amino acids. After removal of 3 bases from V and 5 bases from J, the junction contained 9 bases not matched to a gene. Germline assignment: CDR1 SGHNT and CDR2 YYREEE (reference sequence). CDR3 DNA sequence: TGTGCCAGCAGCTCCTGGACAGGGGGATTTTTAGATACGCAGTATTTT. As protein: CASSSWTGGFLDTQYF.

The chain carries TRBV18 and TRBJ1-2; the D gene is possibly TRBD1 (5 bases). The CDR3 totals 14 residues. Trimming removed 3 bases from V and 4 bases from J, with 12 bases in between. Germline loops: CDR1 KGHSH, CDR2 LQKENI. The DNA for the CDR3 is TGTGCCAGCTCACCTGGAGCAGGGATCTATGGCTACACCTTC. Translated: CASSPGAGIYGYTF.

The chain uses TRBV9 and TRBJ2-7; the match to TRBD1 covers 8 bases. This CDR3 contains 15 residues. From germline, CDR1 is SGDLS and CDR2 YYNGEE. With 0 bases clipped from V and 4 bases from J, the junction kept 6 bases outside the gene matches. CDR3 sequence (DNA): TGTGCCAGCAGCGTAGTAGCAGGGGGCAATTACGAGCAGTACTTC. Translation: CASSVVAGGNYEQYF.

The sample holds one count of this clone. The J gene is TRBJ2-3, the V gene TRBV3-1 (or the pseudogene TRBV3-2); tentatively, D is TRBD2 (7 bases). Germline V gene lookup returns CDR1 LGHDT and CDR2 YNNKEL (reference sequence). CDR3 length equals 17 residues. The V and J ends lost 5 bases and 1 base respectively, with 19 bases between them. CDR3 amino acids: CASSSAFLGGGTDTQYF. CDR3 DNA: TGTGCCAGCAGCTCCGCTTTTTTAGGGGGGGGCACAGATACGCAGTATTTT.

The chain couples TRBV4-2 to TRBJ1-3; D is unresolved. The CDR3 length is 16 residues. Germline lookup yields CDR1 LGHNA and CDR2 YNFKEQ. Trimming shortened V by 0 bases and J by 4 bases, and 13 bases separated the two germline ends. The CDR3 sequence: CASSQDPRTAGNTIYF. CDR3 DNA: TGTGCCAGCAGCCAAGATCCCCGTACTGCGGGAAACACCATATATTTT.

The V and J genes are TRBV24-1 and TRBJ2-1; possible D gene TRBD2, 6 bases. With 1 base removed from V and 8 bases from J, the gap between germline ends came to 8 bases. CDR3 size: 13 residues. Germline CDR1 and CDR2: KGHDR and SFDVKD. The CDR3 DNA follows: TGTGCCACCAGTGATTTAGGAGGGGATGAGCAGTTCTTC. Protein: CATSDLGGDEQFF.

The chain links TRBV18 to TRBJ1-5; D is unresolved. V dropped 0 bases and J dropped 6 bases, with 6 bases sitting between them. The CDR3 has 13 amino acids. From germline, CDR1 is KGHSH and CDR2 LQKENI. The CDR3 is CASSPPGSQPQHF. The CDR3 nucleotides are TGTGCCAGCTCACCACCAGGGAGTCAGCCCCAGCATTTT.

This rearrangement joins TRBV6-1 to TRBJ1-2; the D is unclear. The length of the CDR3 is 17 residues. Germline CDR1 MNHNS, CDR2 SASEGT. V shed 2 bases and J shed 0 bases, with 16 bases lying between them. CDR3 region: CASSELLAGLTNYGYTF. CDR3 nucleotides: TGTGCCAGCAGTGAATTGTTGGCAGGATTGACTAACTATGGCTACACCTTC.